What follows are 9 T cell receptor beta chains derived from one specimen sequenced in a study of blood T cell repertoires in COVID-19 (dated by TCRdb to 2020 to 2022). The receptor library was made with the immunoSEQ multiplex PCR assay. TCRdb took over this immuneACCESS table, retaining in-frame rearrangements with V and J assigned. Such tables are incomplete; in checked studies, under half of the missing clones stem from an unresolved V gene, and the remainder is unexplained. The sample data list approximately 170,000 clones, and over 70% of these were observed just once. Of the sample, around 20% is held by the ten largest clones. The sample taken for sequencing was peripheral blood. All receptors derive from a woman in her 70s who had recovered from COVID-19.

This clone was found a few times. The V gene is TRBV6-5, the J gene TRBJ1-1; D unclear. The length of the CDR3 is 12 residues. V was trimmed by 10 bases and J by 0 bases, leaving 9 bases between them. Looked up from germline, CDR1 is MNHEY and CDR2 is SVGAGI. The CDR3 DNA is TGTGCCACCCAGTTCATGAACACTGAAGCTTTCTTT. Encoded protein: CATQFMNTEAFF.

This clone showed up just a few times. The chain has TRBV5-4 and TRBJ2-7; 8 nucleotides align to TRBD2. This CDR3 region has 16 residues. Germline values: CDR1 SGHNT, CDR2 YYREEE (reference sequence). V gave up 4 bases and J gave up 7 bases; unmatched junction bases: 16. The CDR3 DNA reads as TGTGCCAGCAGCCACGGGGGGCGGGGGGCCCCCGTGGAGCAGTACTTC. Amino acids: CASSHGGRGAPVEQYF.

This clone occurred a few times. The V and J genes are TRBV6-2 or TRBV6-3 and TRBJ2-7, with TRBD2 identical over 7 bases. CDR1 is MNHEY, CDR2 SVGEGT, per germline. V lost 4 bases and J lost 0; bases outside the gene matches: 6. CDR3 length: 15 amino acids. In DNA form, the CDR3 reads TGTGCCAGCAGTTGGGAGCGGGGCCGCTCCTACGAGCAGTACTTC. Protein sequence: CASSWERGRSYEQYF.

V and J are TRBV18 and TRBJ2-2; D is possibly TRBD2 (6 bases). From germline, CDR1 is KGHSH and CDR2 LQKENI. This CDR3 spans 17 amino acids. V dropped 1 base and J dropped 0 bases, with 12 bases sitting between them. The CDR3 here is CASSPRAGRANTGELFF. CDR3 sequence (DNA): TGTGCCAGCTCACCACGGGCGGGGCGGGCGAACACCGGGGAGCTGTTTTTT.

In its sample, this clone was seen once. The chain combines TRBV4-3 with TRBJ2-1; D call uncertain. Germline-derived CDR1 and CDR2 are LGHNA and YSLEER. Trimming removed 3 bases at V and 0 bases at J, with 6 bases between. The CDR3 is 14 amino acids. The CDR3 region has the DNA TGCGCCAGCAGCCACGCCGGCTCCTACAATGAGCAGTTCTTC. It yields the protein CASSHAGSYNEQFF.

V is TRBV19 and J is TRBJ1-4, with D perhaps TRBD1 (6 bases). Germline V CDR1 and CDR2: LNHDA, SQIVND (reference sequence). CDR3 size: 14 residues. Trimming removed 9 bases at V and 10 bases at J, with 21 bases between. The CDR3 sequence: CASRPGDPSGKLFF. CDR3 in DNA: TGTGCCAGCCGGCCAGGGGATCCTAGTGGAAAACTGTTTTTT.

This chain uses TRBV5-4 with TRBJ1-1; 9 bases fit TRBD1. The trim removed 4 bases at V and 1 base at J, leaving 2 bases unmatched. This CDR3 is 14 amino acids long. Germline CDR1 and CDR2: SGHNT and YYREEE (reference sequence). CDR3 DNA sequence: TGTGCCAGCAGCGGGGGACAGGGGAACACTGAAGCTTTCTTT. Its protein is CASSGGQGNTEAFF.

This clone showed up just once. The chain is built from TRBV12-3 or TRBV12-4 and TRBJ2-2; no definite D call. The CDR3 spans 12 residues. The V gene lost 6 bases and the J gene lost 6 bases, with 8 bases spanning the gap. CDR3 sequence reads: CASSPSAGELFF. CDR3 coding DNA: TGTGCCAGCAGCCCCTCGGCCGGGGAGCTGTTTTTT.

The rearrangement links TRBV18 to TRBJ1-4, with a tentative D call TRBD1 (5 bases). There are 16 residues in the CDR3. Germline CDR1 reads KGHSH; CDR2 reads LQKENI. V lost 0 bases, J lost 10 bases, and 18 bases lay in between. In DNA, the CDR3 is TGTGCCAGCTCACCACCGGGGCCGGTCTCCTGGGGAAAACTGTTTTTT. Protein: CASSPPGPVSWGKLFF.